The 9 T cell receptor beta chains below all came from one sample that was sequenced in a study of blood T cell repertoires in COVID-19. Assay: immunoSEQ multiplex PCR; the TCRdb copy retains only in-frame clones and omits some. Here the sample spans approximately 300,000 clones, roughly 90% being singletons. Sequenced input: PBMCs or T cells enriched from blood (not recorded which). These receptors were obtained from a woman between 25 and 40 years old who had recovered from COVID-19.

The chain joins TRBV6-5 to TRBJ2-5; 9 bases match TRBD1. The CDR3 is made up of 13 amino acids. Per germline, CDR1 MNHEY and CDR2 SVGAGI. The junction had 9 bases not matched to a gene; V was cut back by 11 bases and J by 5 bases. The CDR3 sequence: CAAGTGLGETQYF. DNA for the CDR3: TGTGCCGCCGGGACAGGGTTGGGGGAGACCCAGTACTTC.

This chain links TRBV27 with TRBJ2-1; TRBD2 matches 9 bases. In germline, CDR1 is MNHEY, CDR2 SMNVEV (reference sequence). This CDR3 spans 14 amino acids. The trim removed 3 bases at V and 10 bases at J, leaving 7 bases unmatched. The CDR3 sequence: CASSLAGGVREQFF. In DNA, the CDR3 is TGTGCCAGCAGTTTGGCGGGGGGGGTTCGGGAGCAGTTCTTC.

This chain's CDR3 is CASSVGAGVAGNTIYF. CDR3 nucleotides: TGTGCCAGCAGCGTAGGGGCAGGGGTGGCTGGAAACACCATATATTTT. The chain uses TRBV9 and TRBJ1-3, with D possibly matching TRBD1 (6 bases). CDR1 SGDLS and CDR2 YYNGEE come from the germline V gene. Trimming stripped 0 bases from V and 2 bases from J, with 12 bases between. The length of the CDR3 is 16 residues.

The table lists this clone with a count of one. The rearrangement links TRBV6-5 to TRBJ2-7, with 9 bases identical to TRBD1. Germline V gene lookup returns CDR1 MNHEY and CDR2 SVGAGI. The CDR3 sequence is 15 residues long. Unmatched junction bases numbered 11, after V lost 6 bases and J lost 5 bases. The DNA of the CDR3 is TGTGCCAGCAGCGTGGGACAGGGTGTACGTAACGAGCAGTACTTC. Translating gives CASSVGQGVRNEQYF.

The rearrangement joins TRBV29-1 to TRBJ2-1; 8 bases are shared with TRBD1. The length of the CDR3 is 14 residues. The germline CDR1 and CDR2 sequences are SQVTM and ANQGSEA. CDR3 in DNA: TGCAGTGCGCTTCAGGGGGCGCTTGGTAATGAGCAGTTCTTC. Translating it yields CSALQGALGNEQFF.

The chain carries TRBV28 and TRBJ2-1; unclear D gene. CDR3 length equals 12 residues. The germline V gene encodes CDR1 MDHEN and CDR2 SYDVKM. V was cut by 2 bases and J by 8 bases, with 7 bases left in between. The CDR3 spells CASSLSRYEQFF. The CDR3 DNA is TGTGCCAGCAGTTTAAGTAGATATGAGCAGTTCTTC.

This chain joins TRBV30 and TRBJ1-6; 8 nucleotides line up with TRBD1. CDR3 size: 15 residues. V was pared by 0 bases and J by 7 bases, with 5 bases of the junction left unmatched. Looked up from germline, CDR1 is GTSNPN and CDR2 is SVGIG (reference sequence). Here the CDR3 DNA reads TGTGCCTGGAGTGTAGGCCAGGGGGCAAATTCACCCCTCCACTTT. This gives the protein CAWSVGQGANSPLHF.

This chain joins TRBV7-9 and TRBJ1-5; possible D gene TRBD1, 5 bases. CDR3 size: 16 residues. V was pared by 4 bases and J by 2 bases, with 15 bases between. Germline CDR1 is SEHNR and CDR2 is FQNEAQ (reference sequence). For the CDR3, the DNA is TGTGCCAGCAGCTCCGCCCGGGGGGGAGGCAATCAGCCCCAGCATTTT. Translation gives CASSSARGGGNQPQHF. Using reference TRBV7-9 and TRBJ1-5 for the parts outside the CDR3, the full variable domain is DTGVSQNPRHKITKRGQNVTFRCDPISEHNRLYWYRQTLGQGPEFLTYFQNEAQLEKSRLLSDRFSAERPKGSFSTLEIQRTEQGDSAMYLCASSSARGGGNQPQHFGDGTRLSIL.

The V call is TRBV29-1, the J call TRBJ2-7; D is unresolved. Per germline, CDR1 SQVTM and CDR2 ANQGSEA. With 4 bases removed from V and 9 bases from J, the gap between germline ends came to 16 bases. The CDR3 is made up of 12 amino acids. This CDR3 reads CSVVRPPQVQYF. CDR3 in DNA: TGCAGCGTTGTCCGGCCCCCTCAGGTGCAGTACTTC.